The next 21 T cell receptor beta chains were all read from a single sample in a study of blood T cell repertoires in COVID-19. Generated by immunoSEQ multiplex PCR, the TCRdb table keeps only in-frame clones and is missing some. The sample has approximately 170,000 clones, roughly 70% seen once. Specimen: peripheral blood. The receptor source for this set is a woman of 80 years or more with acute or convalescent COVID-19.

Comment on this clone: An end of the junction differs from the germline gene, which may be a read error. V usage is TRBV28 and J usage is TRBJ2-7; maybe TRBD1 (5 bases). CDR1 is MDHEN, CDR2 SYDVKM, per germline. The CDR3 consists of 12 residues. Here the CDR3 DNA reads TGTGCCAGCAGTTTTTATGGGGCAGGCCCATGGTTC. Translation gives CASSFYGAGPWF.

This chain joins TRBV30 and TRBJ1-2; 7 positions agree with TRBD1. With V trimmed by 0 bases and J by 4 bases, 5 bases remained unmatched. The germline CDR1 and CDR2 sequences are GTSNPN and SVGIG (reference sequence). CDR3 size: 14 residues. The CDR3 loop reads CAWSVQGLFYGYTF. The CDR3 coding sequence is TGTGCCTGGAGTGTACAGGGGCTATTCTATGGCTACACCTTC. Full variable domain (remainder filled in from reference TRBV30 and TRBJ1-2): SQTIHQWPATLVQPVGSPLSLECTVEGTSNPNLYWYRQAAGRGLQLLFYSVGIGQISSEVPQNLSASRPQDRQFILSSKKLLLSDSGFYLCAWSVQGLFYGYTFGSGTRLTVV.

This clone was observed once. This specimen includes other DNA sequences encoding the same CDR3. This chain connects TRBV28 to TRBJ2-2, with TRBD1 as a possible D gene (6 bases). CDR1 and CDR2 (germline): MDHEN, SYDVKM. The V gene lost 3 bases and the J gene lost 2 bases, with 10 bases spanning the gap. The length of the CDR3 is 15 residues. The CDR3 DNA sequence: TGTGCCAGCAGTTTGGGACACCTAAACACCGGGGAGCTGTTTTTT. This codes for CASSLGHLNTGELFF.

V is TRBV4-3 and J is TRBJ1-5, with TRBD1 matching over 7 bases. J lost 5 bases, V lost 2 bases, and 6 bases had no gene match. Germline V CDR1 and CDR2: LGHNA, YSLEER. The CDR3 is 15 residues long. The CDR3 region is CASSQLTGAHQPQHF. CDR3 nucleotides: TGCGCCAGCAGCCAATTAACAGGGGCTCATCAGCCCCAGCATTTT.

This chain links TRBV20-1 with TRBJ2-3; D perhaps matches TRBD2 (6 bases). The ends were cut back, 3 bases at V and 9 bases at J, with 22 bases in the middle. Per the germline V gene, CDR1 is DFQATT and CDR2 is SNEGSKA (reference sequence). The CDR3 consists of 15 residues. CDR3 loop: CSASSEGKSLATQYF. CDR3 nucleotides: TGCAGTGCTAGTTCGGAGGGAAAGAGCCTAGCGACGCAGTATTTT.

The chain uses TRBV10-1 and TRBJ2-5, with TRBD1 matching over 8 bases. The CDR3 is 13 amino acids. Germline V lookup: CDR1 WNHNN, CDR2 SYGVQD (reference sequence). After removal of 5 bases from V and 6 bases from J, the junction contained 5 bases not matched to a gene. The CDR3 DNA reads TGCGCCAGCAGTTCGCAGGGGGCAAAGACCCAGTACTTC. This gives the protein CASSSQGAKTQYF.

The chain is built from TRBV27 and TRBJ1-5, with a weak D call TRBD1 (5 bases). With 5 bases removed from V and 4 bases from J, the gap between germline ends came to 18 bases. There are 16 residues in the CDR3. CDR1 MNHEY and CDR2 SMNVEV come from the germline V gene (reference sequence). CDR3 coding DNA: TGTGCCAGCAGTACTCAACAAAGGGGCCTTAATCAGCCCCAGCATTTT. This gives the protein CASSTQQRGLNQPQHF.

This CDR3 reads CASSFGRQGWNTEAFF. Written as DNA, the CDR3 is TGCGCCAGCAGCTTCGGAAGACAGGGCTGGAACACTGAAGCTTTCTTT. This chain joins TRBV5-1 and TRBJ1-1; TRBD1 aligns across 7 bases. V lost 2 bases to trimming and J lost 1 base; unmatched junction nucleotides: 8. The germline gives CDR1 SGHRS, CDR2 YFSETQ. This CDR3 has 16 amino acids.

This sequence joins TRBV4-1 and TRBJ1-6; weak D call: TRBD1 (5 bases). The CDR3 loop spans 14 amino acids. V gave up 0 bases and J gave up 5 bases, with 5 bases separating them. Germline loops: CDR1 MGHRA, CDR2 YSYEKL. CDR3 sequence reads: CASSQDRDNSPLHF. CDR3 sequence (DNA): TGCGCCAGCAGCCAAGACAGGGATAATTCACCCCTCCACTTT.

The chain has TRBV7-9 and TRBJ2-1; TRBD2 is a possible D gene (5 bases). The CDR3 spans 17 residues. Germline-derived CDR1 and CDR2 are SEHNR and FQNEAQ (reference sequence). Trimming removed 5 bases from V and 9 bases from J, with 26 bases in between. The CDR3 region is CASSPLGVPGKKGEQFF. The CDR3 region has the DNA TGTGCCAGCAGCCCCCTTGGGGTCCCGGGAAAAAAGGGTGAGCAGTTCTTC.

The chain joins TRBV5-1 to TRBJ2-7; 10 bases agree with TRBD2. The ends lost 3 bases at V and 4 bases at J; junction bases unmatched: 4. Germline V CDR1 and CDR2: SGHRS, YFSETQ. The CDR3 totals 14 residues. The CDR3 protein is CASSSSGRGYEQYF. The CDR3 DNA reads TGCGCCAGCAGCTCTAGCGGGAGAGGGTACGAGCAGTACTTC.

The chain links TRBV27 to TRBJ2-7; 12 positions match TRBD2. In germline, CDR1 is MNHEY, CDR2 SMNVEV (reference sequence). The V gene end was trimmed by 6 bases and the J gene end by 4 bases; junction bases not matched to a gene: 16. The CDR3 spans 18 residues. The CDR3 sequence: CASSHMALAGGLRYEQYF. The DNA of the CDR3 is TGTGCCAGCAGCCACATGGCGCTAGCGGGAGGGCTCCGATACGAGCAGTACTTC.

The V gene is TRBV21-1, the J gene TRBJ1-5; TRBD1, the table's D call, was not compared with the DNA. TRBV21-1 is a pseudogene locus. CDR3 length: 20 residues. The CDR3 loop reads CASSKCPGEGASYSNQPQHF. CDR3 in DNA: TGTGCCAGCAGCAAGTGCCCTGGAGAGGGGGCATCGTATAGCAATCAGCCCCAGCATTTT.

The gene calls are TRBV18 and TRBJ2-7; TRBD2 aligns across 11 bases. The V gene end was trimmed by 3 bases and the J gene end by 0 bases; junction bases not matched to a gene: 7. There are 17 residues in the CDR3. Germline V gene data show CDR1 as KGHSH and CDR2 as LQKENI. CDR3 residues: CASSPLAGGPASYEQYF. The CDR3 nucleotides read TGTGCCAGCTCACCTCTAGCGGGAGGTCCCGCCTCCTACGAGCAGTACTTC.

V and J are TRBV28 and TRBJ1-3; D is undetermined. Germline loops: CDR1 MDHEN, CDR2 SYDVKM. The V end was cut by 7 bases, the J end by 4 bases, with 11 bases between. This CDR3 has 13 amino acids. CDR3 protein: CASTVGSGNTIYF. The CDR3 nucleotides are TGTGCCAGCACTGTCGGTTCGGGAAACACCATATATTTT.

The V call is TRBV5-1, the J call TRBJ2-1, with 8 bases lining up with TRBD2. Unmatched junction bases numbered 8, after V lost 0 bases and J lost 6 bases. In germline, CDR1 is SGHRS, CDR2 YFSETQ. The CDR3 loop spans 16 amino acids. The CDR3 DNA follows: TGCGCCAGCAGCTTGGCCCCGGGAGGGCCCTCCAATGAGCAGTTCTTC. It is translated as CASSLAPGGPSNEQFF.

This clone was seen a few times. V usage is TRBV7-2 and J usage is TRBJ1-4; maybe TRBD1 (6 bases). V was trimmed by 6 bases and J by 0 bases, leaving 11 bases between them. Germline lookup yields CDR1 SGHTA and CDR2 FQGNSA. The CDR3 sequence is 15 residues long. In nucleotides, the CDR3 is TGTGCCAGCAGGGGAGGGGACACAACTAATGAAAAACTGTTTTTT. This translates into CASRGGDTTNEKLFF. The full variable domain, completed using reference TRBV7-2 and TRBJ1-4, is GAGVSQSPSNKVTEKGKDVELRCDPISGHTALYWYRQSLGQGLEFLIYFQGNSAPDKSGLPSDRFSAERTGGSVSTLTIQRTQQEDSAVYLCASRGGDTTNEKLFFGSGTQLSVL.

CDR3: CASSLNPGDPHEQYF. For the CDR3, the DNA is TGTGCCAGCAGCCTGAACCCAGGGGATCCCCACGAGCAGTACTTC. The gene calls are TRBV11-2 and TRBJ2-7, with D possibly matching TRBD1 (6 bases). CDR1 and CDR2 (germline): SGHAT, FQNNGV. CDR3 length: 15 amino acids. V lost 5 bases to trimming and J lost 5 bases, with 19 bases between them.

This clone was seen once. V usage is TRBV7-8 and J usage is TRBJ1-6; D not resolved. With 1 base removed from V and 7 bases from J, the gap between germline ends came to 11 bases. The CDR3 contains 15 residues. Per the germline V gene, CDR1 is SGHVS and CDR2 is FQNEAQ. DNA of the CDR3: TGTGCCAGCAGCTTAGGCCTGGGAGAGAATTCACCCCTCCACTTT. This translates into CASSLGLGENSPLHF.

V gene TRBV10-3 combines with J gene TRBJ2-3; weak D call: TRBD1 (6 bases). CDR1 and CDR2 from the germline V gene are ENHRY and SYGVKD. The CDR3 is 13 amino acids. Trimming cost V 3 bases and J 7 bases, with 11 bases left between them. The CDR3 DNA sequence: TGTGCCATCAGTGAACCGACAGGATATACGCAGTATTTT. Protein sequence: CAISEPTGYTQYF.

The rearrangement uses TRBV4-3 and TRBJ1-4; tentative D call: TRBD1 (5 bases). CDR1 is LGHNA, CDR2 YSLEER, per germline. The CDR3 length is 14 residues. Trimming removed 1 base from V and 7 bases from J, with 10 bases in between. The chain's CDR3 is CASSQGGVFEKLFF. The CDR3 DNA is TGCGCCAGCAGCCAAGGGGGCGTGTTTGAAAAACTGTTTTTT.